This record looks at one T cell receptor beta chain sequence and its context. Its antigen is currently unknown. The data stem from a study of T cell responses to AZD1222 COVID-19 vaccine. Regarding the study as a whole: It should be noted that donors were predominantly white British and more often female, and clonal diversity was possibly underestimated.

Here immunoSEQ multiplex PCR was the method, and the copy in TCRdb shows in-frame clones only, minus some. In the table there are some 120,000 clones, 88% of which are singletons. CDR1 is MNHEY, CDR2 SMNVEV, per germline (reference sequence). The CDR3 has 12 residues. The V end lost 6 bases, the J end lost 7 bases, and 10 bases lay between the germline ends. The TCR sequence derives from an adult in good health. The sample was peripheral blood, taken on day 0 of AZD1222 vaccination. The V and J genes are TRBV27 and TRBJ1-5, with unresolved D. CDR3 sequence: CASSLAGQPQHF. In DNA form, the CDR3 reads TGTGCCAGCAGCCTCGCAGGACAGCCCCAGCATTTT.